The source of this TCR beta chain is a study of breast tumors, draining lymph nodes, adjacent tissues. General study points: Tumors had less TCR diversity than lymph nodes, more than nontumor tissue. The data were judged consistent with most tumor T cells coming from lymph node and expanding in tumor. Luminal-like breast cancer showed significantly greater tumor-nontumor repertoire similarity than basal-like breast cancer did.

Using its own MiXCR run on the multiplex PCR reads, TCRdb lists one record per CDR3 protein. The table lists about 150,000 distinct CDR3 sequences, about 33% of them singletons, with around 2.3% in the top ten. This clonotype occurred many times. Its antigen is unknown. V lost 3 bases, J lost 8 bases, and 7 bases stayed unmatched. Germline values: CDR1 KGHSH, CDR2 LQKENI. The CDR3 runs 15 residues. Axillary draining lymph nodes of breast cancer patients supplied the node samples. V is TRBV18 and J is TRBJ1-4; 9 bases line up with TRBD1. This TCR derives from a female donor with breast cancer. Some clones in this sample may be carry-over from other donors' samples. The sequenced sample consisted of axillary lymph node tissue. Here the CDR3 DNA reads TGTGCCAGCTCACCGTGGGGACAGGGTGGAGAAAAACTGTTTTTT. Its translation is CASSPWGQGGEKLFF.